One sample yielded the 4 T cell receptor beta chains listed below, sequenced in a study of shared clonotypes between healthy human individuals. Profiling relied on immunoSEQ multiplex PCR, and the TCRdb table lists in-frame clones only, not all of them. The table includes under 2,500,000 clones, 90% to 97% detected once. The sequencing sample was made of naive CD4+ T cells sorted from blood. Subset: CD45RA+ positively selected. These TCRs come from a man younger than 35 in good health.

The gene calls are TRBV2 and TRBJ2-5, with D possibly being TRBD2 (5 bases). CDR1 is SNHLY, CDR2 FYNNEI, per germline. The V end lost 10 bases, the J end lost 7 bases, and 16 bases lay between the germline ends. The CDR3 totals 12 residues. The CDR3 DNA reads TGTGCCACCACGGCCGATCGGGGGACCCAGTACTTC. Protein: CATTADRGTQYF.

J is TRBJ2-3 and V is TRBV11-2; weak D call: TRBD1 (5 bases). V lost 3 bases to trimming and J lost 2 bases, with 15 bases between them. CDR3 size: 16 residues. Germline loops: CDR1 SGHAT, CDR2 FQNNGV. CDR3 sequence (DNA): TGTGCCAGCAGCTTCACCTTGGGGCCCGCCACAGATACGCAGTATTTT. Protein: CASSFTLGPATDTQYF.

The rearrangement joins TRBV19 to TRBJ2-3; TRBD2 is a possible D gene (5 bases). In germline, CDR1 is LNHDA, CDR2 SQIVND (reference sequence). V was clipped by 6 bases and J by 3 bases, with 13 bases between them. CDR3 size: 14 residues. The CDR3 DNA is TGTGCCAGTAGACCCACGGGGTCGACAGATACGCAGTATTTT. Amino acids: CASRPTGSTDTQYF.

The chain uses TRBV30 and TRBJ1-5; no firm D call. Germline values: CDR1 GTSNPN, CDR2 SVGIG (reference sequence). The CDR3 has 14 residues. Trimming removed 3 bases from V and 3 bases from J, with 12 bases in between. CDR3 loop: CAWSSDTVNQPQHF. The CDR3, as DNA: TGTGCCTGGAGCTCCGACACGGTCAATCAGCCCCAGCATTTT.